Reported below is one T cell receptor beta chain. One entry per CDR3 protein results from TCRdb running MiXCR on the RT-PCR reads. Here the sample spans about 680,000 distinct CDR3 sequences, 12% to 15% being singletons. This CDR3 contains 15 residues. V was trimmed by 1 base and J by 0 bases, leaving 8 bases between them. Germline CDR1 SGHRS, CDR2 YFSETQ. What was sequenced was memory CD4+ T cells from blood. The rearrangement uses TRBV5-1 and TRBJ1-5, with D possibly matching TRBD1 (6 bases). This clonotype was sampled from a female donor in good health, serving as a healthy control. CDR3 nucleotide sequence: TGCGCCAGCAGCTTGACAGGGAGTAGCAATCAGCCCCAGCATTTT. It is translated as CASSLTGSSNQPQHF.